This T cell receptor (beta chain) derives from a study of Ad26.COV2.S vaccination and SARS-CoV-2 variants. The CDR3 consists of 15 residues. Trimming removed 3 bases from V and 2 bases from J, with 13 bases in between. Germline loops: CDR1 DFQATT, CDR2 SNEGSKA (reference sequence). Described treatment: roughly 19 received Ad26.COV2.S at low or high dose, single or two shots; about 5 received placebo; per-sample allocation not given. All samples were drawn on day 63, counting from the first vaccine or placebo injection. The assay was immunoSEQ multiplex PCR, and TCRdb's table has in-frame clones only and misses some. The sample holds fewer than 500,000 clones, about 91% seen once.

Sample: peripheral blood, taken in a trial of Ad26.COV2.S vaccine versus placebo. The chain recombines TRBV20-1 with TRBJ2-2, with D uncertain. This receptor was taken from a person between 18 and 65 years old who received the Ad26.COV2.S COVID-19 vaccine or a placebo. In nucleotides, the CDR3 is TGCAGTGCTAGTGCCGTACTATCCAACACCGGGGAGCTGTTTTTT. It specifies CSASAVLSNTGELFF.